This entry concerns a single T cell receptor (beta chain). This record comes from a study of blood T cell repertoires in COVID-19. Profiling relied on immunoSEQ multiplex PCR, and the TCRdb table lists in-frame clones only, not all of them. The sample consists of 60,000 or so clones, around 80% of them appearing once. The CDR3 extends over 16 amino acids. Germline CDR1 is MNHNS and CDR2 is SASEGT. With 1 base removed from V and 1 base from J, the gap between germline ends came to 13 bases. Material for sequencing was peripheral blood. The TCR sequence derives from a man aged 25 to 45 with COVID-19, enrolled during active disease. This sequence joins TRBV6-1 and TRBJ1-1; a possible D gene is TRBD1 (5 bases). This CDR3 is CASSEGLDTWNTEAFF. For the CDR3, the DNA is TGTGCCAGCAGTGAAGGCCTGGACACGTGGAACACTGAAGCTTTCTTT.